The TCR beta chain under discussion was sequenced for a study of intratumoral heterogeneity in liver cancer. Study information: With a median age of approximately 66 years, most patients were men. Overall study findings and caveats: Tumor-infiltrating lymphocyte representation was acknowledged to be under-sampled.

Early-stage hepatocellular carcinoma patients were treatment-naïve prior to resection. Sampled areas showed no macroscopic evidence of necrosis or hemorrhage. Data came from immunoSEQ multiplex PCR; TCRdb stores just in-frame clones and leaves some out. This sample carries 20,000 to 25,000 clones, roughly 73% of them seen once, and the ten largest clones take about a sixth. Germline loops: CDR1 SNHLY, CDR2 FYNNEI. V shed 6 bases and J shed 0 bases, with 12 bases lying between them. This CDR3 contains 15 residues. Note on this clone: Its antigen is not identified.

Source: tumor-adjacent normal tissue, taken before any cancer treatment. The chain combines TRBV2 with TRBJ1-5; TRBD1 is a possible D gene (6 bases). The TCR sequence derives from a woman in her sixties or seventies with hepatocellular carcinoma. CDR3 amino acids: CASRAGEASNQPQHF. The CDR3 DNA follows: TGTGCCAGCAGGGCAGGGGAGGCTAGCAATCAGCCCCAGCATTTT.